This TCR beta chain was documented in a study of T cells after yellow fever vaccination. The germline V and J ends were trimmed by 6 bases and 0 bases, with 12 bases remaining between them. The CDR3 consists of 14 residues. The germline gives CDR1 SGHRS, CDR2 YFSETQ. Study outcomes and limitations: Reappearance after the booster was observed for most primary-vaccination clones (96% CD4, about 91% CD8). A small proportion of clonotypes was detected in both the CD4 and CD8 compartments.

This clonotype was seen a handful of times. What it binds is not known. Template switching with 5'RACE generated the TCR cDNA and added a universal primer site and UMIs. MiXCR, run by TCRdb on the 5' RACE reads, gives a single entry per CDR3 protein. The sample includes roughly 300,000 distinct CDR3 sequences, roughly 8% of them seen just once. The TCR was taken from a man between 18 and 35 years old who received the YFV17D yellow fever vaccine. The chain uses TRBV5-1 and TRBJ2-5; no clear D gene. The sample in question was PBMCs, obtained roughly 46 days after the first yellow fever vaccination. CDR3 sequence: CASTRKGNQETQYF. CDR3 nucleotide sequence: TGCGCCAGCACCCGAAAAGGGAACCAAGAGACCCAGTACTTC.